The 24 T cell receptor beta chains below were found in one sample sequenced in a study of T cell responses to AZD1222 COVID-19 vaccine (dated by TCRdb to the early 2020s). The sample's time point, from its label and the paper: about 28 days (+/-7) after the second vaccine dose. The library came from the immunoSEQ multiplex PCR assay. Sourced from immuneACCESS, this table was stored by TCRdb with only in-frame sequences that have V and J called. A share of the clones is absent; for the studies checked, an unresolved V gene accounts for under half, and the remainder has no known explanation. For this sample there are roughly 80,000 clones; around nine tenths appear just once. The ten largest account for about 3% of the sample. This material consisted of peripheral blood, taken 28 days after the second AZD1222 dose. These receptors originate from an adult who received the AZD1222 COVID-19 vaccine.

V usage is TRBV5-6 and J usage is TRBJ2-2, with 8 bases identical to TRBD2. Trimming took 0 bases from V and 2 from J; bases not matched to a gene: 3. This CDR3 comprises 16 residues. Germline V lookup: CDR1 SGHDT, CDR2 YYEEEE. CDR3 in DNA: TGTGCCAGCAGCTTGGCACTAGCGGTTAACACCGGGGAGCTGTTTTTT. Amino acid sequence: CASSLALAVNTGELFF.

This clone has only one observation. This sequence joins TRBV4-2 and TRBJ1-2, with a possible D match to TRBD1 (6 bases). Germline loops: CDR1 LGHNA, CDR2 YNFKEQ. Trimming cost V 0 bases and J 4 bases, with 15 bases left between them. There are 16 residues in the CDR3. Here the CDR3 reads CASSQDFRQEGYGYTF. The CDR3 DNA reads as TGTGCCAGCAGCCAAGACTTCCGACAGGAGGGCTATGGCTACACCTTC.

CDR3 DNA sequence: TGTGCCAGCAGCCGAACAGGGGGCGGCACTGAAGCTTTCTTT. Protein: CASSRTGGGTEAFF. The chain recombines TRBV25-1 with TRBJ1-1; 9 nucleotides line up with TRBD1. Losses at the gene ends were 6 bases for V and 4 bases for J; bases not matched to a gene: 6. From germline, CDR1 is MGHDK and CDR2 SYGVNS. The CDR3 length is 14 residues.

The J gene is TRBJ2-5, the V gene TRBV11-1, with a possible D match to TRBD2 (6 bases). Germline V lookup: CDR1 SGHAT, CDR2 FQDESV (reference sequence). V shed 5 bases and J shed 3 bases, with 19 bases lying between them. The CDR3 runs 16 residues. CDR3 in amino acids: CASSRSGGTDEETQYF. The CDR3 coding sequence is TGTGCCAGCAGCCGATCGGGCGGGACGGATGAAGAGACCCAGTACTTC.

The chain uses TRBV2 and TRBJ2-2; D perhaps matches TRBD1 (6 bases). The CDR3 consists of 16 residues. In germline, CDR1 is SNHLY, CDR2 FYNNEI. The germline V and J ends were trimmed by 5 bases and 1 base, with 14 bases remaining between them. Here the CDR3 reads CASSYLPGVNTGELFF. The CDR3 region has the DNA TGTGCCAGCAGTTACCTACCAGGGGTGAACACCGGGGAGCTGTTTTTT.

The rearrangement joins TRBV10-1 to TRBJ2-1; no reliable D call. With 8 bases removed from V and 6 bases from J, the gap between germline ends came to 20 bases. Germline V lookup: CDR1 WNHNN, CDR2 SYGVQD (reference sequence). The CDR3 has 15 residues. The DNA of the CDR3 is TGCGCCAGCCGACGGTCCCCACATCTCGCCAATGAGCAGTTCTTC. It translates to CASRRSPHLANEQFF.

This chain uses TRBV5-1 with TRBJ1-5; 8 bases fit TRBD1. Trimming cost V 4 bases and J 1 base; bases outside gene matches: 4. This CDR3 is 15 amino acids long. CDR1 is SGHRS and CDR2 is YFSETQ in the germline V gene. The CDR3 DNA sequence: TGCGCCAGCAGCACAGGACAGGGCAGCAATCAGCCCCAGCATTTT. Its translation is CASSTGQGSNQPQHF.

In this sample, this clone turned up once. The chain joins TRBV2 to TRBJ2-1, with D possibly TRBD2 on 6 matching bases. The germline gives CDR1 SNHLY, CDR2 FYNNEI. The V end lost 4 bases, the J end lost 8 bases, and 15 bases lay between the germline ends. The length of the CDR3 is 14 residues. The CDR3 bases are TGTGCCAGCAGTGCTGAGGAGGGCATGGATGAGCAGTTCTTC. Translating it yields CASSAEEGMDEQFF.

The CDR3 region has the DNA TGTGCCAGCGGGGCAGGGAGGTCACCCCTCCACTTT. It yields the protein CASGAGRSPLHF. The chain carries TRBV2 and TRBJ1-6, with D possibly TRBD1 on 5 matching bases. The germline gives CDR1 SNHLY, CDR2 FYNNEI. The CDR3 contains 12 residues. The V end was cut by 8 bases, the J end by 10 bases, with 12 bases between.

This CDR3 reads CASSERGTGGVHGYTF. CDR3 coding DNA: TGTGCCAGCAGTGAGAGGGGGACAGGGGGCGTTCACGGCTACACCTTC. The chain uses TRBV2 and TRBJ1-2, with 12 nucleotides matching TRBD1. Germline-derived CDR1 and CDR2 are SNHLY and FYNNEI. V lost 3 bases and J lost 8; bases outside the gene matches: 10. The CDR3 covers 16 residues.

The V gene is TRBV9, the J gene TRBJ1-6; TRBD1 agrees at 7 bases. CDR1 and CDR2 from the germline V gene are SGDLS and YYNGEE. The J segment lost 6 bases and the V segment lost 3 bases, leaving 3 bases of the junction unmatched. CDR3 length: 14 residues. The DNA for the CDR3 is TGTGCCAGCAGCGGAAACAGGGGTAATTCACCCCTCCACTTT. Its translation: CASSGNRGNSPLHF.

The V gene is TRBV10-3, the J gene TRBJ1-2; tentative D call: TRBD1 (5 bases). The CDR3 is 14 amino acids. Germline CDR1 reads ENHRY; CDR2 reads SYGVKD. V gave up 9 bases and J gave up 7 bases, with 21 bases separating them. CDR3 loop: CAMMSSGRESGYTF. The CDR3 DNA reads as TGTGCCATGATGAGTTCAGGGCGCGAATCTGGCTACACCTTC.

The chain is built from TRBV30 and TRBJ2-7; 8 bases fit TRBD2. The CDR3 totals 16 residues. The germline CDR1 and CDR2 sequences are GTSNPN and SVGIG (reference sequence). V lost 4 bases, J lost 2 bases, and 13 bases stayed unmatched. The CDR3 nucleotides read TGTGCCTGGACCCCCGGGAGGGCGGGGGCCGCCTACGAGCAGTACTTC. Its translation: CAWTPGRAGAAYEQYF.

CDR3 in amino acids: CASSPWAGMEETQYF. CDR3 nucleotides: TGTGCCAGCAGCCCGTGGGCAGGGATGGAAGAGACCCAGTACTTC. J is TRBJ2-5 and V is TRBV5-4, with TRBD1 as a possible D gene (5 bases). Germline values: CDR1 SGHNT, CDR2 YYREEE (reference sequence). This CDR3 is built from 15 residues. V lost 4 bases and J 3 bases, leaving 16 bases between the germline ends.

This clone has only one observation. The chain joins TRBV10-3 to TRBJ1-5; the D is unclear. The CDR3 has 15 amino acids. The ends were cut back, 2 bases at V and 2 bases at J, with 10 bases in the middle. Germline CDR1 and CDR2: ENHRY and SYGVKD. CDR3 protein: CAISEPGRGNQPQHF. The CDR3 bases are TGTGCCATCAGTGAGCCCGGCAGAGGCAATCAGCCCCAGCATTTT.

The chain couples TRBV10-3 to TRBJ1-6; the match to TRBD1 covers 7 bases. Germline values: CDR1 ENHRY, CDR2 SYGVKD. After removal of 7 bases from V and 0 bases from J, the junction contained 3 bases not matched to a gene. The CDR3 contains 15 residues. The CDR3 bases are TGTGCCATCAAAGCAGGGGGCTCCTATAATTCACCCCTCCACTTT. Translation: CAIKAGGSYNSPLHF.

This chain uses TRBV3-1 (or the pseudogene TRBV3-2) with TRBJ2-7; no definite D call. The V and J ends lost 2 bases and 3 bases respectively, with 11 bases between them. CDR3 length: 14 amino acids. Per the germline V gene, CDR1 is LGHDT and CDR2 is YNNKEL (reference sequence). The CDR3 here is CASSQSARIYEQYF. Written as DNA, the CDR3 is TGTGCCAGCAGCCAAAGCGCTAGAATCTACGAGCAGTACTTC.

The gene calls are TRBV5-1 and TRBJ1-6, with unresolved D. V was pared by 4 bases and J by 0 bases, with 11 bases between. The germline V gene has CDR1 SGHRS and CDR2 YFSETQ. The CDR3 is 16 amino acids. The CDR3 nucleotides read TGCGCCAGCAGCCCGGACGGGAGCTCCTATAATTCACCCCTCCACTTT. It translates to CASSPDGSSYNSPLHF.

This chain's CDR3 is CASCPFGESNEQFF. The DNA for the CDR3 is TGTGCCAGCTGTCCTTTTGGAGAATCGAATGAGCAGTTCTTC. The gene calls are TRBV11-3 and TRBJ2-1; unclear D gene. CDR1 and CDR2 from the germline V gene are SGHNT and YENEEA. The germline V and J ends were trimmed by 8 bases and 7 bases, with 18 bases remaining between them. The CDR3 has 14 amino acids.

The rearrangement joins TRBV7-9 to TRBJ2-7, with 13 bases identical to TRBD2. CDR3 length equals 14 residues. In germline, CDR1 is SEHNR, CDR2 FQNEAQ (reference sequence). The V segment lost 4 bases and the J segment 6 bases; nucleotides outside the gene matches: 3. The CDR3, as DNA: TGTGCCAGCAGCTACGGACTAGCGGGAGCCGAGCAGTACTTC. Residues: CASSYGLAGAEQYF.

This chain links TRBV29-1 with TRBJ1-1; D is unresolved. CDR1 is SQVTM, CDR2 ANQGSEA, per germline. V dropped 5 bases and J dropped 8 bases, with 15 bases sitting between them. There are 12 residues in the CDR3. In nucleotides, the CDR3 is TGCAGCGTTCTATCGGAGGGCAGGGAAGCTTTCTTT. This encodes CSVLSEGREAFF.

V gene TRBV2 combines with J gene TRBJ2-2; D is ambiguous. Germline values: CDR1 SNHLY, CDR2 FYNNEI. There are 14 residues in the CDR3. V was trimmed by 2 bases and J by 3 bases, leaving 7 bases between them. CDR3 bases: TGTGCCAGCAGTGAATCTGGGGACACCGGGGAGCTGTTTTTT. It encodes CASSESGDTGELFF.

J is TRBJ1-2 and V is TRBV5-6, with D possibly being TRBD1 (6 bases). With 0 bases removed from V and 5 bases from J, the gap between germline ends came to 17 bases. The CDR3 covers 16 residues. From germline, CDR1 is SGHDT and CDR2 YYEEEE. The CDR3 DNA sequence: TGTGCCAGCAGCTTGGGGGCGGGGGGCACCACGTATGGCTACACCTTC. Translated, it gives CASSLGAGGTTYGYTF.

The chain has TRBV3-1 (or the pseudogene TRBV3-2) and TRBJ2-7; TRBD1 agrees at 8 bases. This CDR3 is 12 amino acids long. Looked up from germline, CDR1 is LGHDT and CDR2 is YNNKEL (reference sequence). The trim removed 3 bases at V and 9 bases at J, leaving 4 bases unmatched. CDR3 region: CASSHRGPGQYF. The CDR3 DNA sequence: TGTGCCAGCAGCCACAGGGGGCCGGGGCAGTACTTC.